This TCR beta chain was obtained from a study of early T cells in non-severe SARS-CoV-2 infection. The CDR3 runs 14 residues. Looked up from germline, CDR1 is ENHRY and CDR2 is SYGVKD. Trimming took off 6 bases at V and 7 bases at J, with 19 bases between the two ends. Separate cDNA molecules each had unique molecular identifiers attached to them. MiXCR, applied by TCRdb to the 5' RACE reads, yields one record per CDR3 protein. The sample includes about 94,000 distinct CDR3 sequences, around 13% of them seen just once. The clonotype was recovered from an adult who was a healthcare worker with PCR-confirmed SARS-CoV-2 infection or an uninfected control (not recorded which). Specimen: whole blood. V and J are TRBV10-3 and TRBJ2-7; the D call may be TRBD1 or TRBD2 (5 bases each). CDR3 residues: CAIRRDPHAEEQYF. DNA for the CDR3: TGTGCCATCAGGAGGGACCCCCACGCGGAGGAGCAGTACTTC.